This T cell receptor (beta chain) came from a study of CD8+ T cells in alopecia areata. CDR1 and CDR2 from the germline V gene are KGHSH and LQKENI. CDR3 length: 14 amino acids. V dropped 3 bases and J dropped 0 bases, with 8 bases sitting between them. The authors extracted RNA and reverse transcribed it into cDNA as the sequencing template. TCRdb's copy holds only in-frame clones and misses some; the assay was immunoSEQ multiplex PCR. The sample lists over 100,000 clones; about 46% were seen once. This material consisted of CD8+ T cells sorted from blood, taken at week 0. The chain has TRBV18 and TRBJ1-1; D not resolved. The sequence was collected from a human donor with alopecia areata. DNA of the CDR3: TGTGCCAGCTCACCCCCCATGATGAACACTGAAGCTTTCTTT. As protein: CASSPPMMNTEAFF.